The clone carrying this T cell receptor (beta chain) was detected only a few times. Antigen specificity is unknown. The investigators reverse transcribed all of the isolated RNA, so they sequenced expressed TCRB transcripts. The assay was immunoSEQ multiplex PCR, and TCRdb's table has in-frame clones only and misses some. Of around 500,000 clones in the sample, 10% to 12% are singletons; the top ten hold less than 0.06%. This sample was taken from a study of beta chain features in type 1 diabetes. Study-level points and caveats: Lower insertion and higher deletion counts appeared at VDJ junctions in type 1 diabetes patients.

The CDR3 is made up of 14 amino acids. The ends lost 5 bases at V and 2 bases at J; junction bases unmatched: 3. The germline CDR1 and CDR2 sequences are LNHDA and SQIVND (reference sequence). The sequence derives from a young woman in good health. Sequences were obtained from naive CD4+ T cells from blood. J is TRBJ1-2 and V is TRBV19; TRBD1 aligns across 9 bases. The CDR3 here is CASSPGTGNYGYTF. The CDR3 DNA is TGTGCCAGTAGTCCCGGGACAGGGAACTATGGCTACACCTTC.